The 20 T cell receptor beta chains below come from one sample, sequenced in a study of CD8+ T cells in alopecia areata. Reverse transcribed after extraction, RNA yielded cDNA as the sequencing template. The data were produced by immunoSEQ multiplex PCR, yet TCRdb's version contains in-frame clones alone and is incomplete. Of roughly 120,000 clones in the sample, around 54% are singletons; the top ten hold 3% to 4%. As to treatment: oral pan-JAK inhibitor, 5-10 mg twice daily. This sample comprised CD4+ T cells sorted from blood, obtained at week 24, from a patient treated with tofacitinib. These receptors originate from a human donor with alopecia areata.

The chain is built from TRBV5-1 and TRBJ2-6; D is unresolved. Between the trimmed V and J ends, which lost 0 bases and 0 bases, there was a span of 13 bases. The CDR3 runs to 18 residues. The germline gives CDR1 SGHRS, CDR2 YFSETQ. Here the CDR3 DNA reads TGCGCCAGCAGCTTGGGTAGTAGCCTGACCTCTGGGGCCAACGTCCTGACTTTC. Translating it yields CASSLGSSLTSGANVLTF. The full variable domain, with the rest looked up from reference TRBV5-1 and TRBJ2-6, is KAGVTQTPRYLIKTRGQQVTLSCSPISGHRSVSWYQQTPGQGLQFLFEYFSETQRNKGNFPGRFSGRQFSNSRSEMNVSTLELGDSALYLCASSLGSSLTSGANVLTFGAGSRLTVL.

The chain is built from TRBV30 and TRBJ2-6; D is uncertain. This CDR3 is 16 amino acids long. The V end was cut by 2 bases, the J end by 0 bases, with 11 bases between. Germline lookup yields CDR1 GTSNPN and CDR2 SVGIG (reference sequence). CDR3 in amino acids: CAWSPPRSSGANVLTF. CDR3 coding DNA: TGTGCCTGGAGTCCCCCCCGGAGCTCTGGGGCCAACGTCCTGACTTTC. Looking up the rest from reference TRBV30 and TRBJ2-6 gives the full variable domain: SQTIHQWPATLVQPVGSPLSLECTVEGTSNPNLYWYRQAAGRGLQLLFYSVGIGQISSEVPQNLSASRPQDRQFILSSKKLLLSDSGFYLCAWSPPRSSGANVLTFGAGSRLTVL.

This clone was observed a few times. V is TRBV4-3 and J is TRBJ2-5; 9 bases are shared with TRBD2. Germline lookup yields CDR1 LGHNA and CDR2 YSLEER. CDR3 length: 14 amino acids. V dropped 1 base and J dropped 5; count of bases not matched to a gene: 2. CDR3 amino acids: CASSQVAGVETQYF. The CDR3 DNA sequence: TGCGCCAGCAGCCAAGTAGCGGGGGTCGAGACCCAGTACTTC.

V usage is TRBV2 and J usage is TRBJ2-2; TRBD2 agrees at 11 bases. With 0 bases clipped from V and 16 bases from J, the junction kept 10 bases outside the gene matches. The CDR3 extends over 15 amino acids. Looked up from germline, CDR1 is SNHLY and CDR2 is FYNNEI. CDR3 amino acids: CASSEATSGGLPSFF. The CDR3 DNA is TGTGCCAGCAGTGAAGCTACTAGCGGGGGTCTCCCGTCGTTTTTT.

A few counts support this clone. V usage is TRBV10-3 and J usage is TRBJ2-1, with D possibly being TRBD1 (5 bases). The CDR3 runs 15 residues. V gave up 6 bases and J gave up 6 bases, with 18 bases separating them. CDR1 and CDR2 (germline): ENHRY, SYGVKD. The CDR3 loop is CAISLQGTGPNEQFF. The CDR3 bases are TGTGCCATCAGCCTCCAGGGAACAGGCCCCAATGAGCAGTTCTTC.

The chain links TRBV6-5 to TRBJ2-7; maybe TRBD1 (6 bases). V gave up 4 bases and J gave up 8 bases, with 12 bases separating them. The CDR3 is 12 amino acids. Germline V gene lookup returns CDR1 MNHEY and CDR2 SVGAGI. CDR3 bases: TGTGCCAGCAGTTCACAGGGAGCCAAGCAGTACTTC. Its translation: CASSSQGAKQYF.

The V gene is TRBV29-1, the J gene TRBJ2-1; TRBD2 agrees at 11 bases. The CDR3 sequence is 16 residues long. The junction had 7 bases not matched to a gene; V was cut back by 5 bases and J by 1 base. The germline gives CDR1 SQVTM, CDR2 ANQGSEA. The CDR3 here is CSVSLAGGWSYNEQFF. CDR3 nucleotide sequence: TGCAGCGTTTCGCTAGCGGGGGGCTGGTCCTACAATGAGCAGTTCTTC.

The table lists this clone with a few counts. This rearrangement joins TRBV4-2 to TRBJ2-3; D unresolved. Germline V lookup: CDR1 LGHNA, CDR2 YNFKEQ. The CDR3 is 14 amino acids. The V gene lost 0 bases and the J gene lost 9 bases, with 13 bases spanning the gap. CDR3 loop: CASSQDLLGVTQYF. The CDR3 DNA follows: TGTGCCAGCAGCCAAGATCTCCTGGGTGTGACGCAGTATTTT.

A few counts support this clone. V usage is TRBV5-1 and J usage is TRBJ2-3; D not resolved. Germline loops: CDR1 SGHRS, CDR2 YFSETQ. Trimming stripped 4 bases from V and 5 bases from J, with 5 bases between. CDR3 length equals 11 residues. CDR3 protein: CASSVQDTQYF. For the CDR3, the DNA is TGCGCCAGCAGCGTCCAAGATACGCAGTATTTT.

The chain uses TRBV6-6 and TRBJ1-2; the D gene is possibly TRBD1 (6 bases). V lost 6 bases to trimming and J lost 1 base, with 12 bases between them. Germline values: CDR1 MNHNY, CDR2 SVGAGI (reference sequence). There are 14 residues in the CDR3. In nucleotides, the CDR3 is TGTGCCAGCAGGGTACAGGGTAGTAACTATGGCTACACCTTC. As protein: CASRVQGSNYGYTF.

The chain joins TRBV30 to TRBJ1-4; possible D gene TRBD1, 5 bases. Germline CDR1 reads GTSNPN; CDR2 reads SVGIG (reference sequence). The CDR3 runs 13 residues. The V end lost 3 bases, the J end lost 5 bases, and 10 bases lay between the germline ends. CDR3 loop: CAWRGEGNEKLFF. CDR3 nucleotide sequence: TGTGCCTGGAGGGGGGAGGGGAATGAAAAACTGTTTTTT.

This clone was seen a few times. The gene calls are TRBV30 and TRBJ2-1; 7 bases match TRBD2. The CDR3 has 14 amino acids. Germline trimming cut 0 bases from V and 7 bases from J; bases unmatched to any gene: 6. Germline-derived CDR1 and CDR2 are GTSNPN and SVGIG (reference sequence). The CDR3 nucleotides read TGTGCCTGGAGTGTAGCGGGGAATAATAATGAGCAGTTCTTC. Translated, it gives CAWSVAGNNNEQFF. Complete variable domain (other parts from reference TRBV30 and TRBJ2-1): SQTIHQWPATLVQPVGSPLSLECTVEGTSNPNLYWYRQAAGRGLQLLFYSVGIGQISSEVPQNLSASRPQDRQFILSSKKLLLSDSGFYLCAWSVAGNNNEQFFGPGTRLTVL.

CDR3 sequence (DNA): TGTGCCAGCAGCTTCCCTAATGAAAAACTGTTTTTT. Translation gives CASSFPNEKLFF. The chain has TRBV5-4 and TRBJ1-4, with D unclear. The length of the CDR3 is 12 residues. The germline V gene has CDR1 SGHNT and CDR2 YYREEE (reference sequence). Trimming removed 2 bases from V and 3 bases from J, with 2 bases in between.

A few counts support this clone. DNA for the CDR3: TGTGCCATCAGTGACCCCGGGACAGGGGAGATTGGCTACACCTTC. Protein: CAISDPGTGEIGYTF. V is TRBV10-3 and J is TRBJ1-2, with TRBD1 matching over 10 bases. Trimming at V came to 3 bases and at J to 7 bases, leaving 8 bases not matched to a gene. The CDR3 is 15 amino acids. In germline, CDR1 is ENHRY, CDR2 SYGVKD.

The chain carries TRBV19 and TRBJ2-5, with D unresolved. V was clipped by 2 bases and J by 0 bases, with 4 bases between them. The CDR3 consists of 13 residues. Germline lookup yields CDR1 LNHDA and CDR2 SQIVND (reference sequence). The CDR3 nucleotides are TGTGCCAGTAGTATAACAGACCAAGAGACCCAGTACTTC. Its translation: CASSITDQETQYF.

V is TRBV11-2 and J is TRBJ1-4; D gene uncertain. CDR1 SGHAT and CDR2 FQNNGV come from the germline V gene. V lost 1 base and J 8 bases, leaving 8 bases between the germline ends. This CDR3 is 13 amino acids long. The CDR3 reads CASSLGRHEKLFF. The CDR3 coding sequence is TGTGCCAGCAGCTTAGGGCGGCACGAAAAACTGTTTTTT.

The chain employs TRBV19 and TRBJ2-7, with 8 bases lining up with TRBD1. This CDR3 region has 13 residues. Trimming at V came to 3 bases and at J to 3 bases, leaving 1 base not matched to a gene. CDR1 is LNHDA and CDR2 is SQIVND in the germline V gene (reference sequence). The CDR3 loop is CASSIDRGYEQYF. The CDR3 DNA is TGTGCCAGTAGTATTGACAGGGGCTACGAGCAGTACTTC.

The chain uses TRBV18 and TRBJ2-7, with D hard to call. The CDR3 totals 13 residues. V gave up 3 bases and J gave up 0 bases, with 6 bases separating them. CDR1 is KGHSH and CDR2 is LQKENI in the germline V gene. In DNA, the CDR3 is TGTGCCAGCTCACCGGAAGGCTCCTACGAGCAGTACTTC. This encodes CASSPEGSYEQYF.

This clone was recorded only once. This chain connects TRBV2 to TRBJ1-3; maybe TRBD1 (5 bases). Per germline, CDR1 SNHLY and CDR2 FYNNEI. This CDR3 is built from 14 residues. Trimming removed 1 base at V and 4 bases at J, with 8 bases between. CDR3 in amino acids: CASSEGGGGNTIYF. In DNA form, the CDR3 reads TGTGCCAGCAGTGAAGGGGGCGGAGGAAACACCATATATTTT.

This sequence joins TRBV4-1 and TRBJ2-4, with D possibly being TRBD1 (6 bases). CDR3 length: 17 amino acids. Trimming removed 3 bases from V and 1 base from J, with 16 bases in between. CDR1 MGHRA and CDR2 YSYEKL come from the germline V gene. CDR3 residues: CASSHPQGLLAKNIQYF. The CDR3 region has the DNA TGCGCCAGCAGCCATCCACAGGGCCTCCTTGCCAAAAACATTCAGTACTTC.